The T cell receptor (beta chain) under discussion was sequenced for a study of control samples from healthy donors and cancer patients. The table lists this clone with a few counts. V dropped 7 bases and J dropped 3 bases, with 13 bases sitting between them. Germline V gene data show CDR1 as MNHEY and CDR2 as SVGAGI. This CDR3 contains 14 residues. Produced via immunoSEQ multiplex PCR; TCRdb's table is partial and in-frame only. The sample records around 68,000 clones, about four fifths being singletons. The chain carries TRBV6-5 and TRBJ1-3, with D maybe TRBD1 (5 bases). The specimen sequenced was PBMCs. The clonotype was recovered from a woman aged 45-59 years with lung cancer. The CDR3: CASKAQEYGNTIYF. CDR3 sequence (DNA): TGTGCCAGCAAGGCACAGGAGTATGGAAACACCATATATTTT.